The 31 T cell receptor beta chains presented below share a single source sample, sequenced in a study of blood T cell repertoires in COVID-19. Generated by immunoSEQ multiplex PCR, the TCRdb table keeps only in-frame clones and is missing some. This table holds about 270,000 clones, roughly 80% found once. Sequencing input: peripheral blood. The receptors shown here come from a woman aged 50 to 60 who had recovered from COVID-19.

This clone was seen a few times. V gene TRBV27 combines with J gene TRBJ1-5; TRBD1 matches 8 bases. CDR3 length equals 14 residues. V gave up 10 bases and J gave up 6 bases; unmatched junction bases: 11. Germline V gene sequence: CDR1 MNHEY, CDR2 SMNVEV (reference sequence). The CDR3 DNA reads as TGTGCCACTCCATGGACAGGGCGAGGTCAGCCCCAGCATTTT. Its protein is CATPWTGRGQPQHF.

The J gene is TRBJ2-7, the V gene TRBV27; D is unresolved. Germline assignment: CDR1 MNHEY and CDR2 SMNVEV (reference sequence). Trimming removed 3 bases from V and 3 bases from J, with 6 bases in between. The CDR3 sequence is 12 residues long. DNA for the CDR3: TGTGCCAGCAGTTTGTTCGTCTACGAGCAGTACTTC. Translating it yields CASSLFVYEQYF.

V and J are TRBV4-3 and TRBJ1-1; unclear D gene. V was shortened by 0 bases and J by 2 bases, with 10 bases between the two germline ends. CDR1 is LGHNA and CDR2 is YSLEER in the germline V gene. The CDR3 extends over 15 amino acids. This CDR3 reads CASSQDLLTNTEAFF. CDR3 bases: TGCGCCAGCAGCCAAGATCTATTAACTAACACTGAAGCTTTCTTT.

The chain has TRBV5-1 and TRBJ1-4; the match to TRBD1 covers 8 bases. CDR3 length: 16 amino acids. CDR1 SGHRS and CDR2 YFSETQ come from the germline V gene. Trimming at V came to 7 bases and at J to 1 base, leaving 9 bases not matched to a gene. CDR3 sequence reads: CASGDPGGQTNEKLFF. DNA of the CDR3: TGCGCCAGCGGAGACCCAGGGGGCCAAACTAATGAAAAACTGTTTTTT.

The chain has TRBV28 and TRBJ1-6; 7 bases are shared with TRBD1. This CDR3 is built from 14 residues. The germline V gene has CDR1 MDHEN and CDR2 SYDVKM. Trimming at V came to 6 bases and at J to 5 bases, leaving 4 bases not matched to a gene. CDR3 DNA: TGTGCCAGCAGCCTCGGACAGGATAATTCACCCCTCCACTTT. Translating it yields CASSLGQDNSPLHF. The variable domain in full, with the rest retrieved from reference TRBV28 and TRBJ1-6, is DVKVTQSSRYLVKRTGEKVFLECVQDMDHENMFWYRQDPGLGLRLIYFSYDVKMKEKGDIPEGYSVSREKKERFSLILESASTNQTSMYLCASSLGQDNSPLHFGNGTRLTVT.

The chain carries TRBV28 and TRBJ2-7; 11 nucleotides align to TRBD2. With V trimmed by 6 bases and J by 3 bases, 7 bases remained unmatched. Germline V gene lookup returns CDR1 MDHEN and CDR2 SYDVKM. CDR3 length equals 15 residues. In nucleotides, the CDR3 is TGTGCCAGCAGACCTACTAGCGGGAGCTACTACGAGCAGTACTTC. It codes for CASRPTSGSYYEQYF.

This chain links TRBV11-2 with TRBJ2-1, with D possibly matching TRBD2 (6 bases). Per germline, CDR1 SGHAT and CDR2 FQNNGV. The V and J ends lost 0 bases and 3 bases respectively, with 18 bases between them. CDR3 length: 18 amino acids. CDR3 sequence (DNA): TGTGCCAGCAGCTTAGATGGGTTAGCGGTCATACGCTACAATGAGCAGTTCTTC. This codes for CASSLDGLAVIRYNEQFF.

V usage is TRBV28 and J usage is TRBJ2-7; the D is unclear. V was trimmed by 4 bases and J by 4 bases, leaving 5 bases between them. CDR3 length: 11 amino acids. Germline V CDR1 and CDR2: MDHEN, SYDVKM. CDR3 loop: CASSYNYEQYF. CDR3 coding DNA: TGTGCCAGCAGTTATAATTACGAGCAGTACTTC.

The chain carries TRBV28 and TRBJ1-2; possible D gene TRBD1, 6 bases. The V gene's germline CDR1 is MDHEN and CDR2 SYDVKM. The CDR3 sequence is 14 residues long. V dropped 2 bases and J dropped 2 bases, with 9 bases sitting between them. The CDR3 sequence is CASSLQGLNYGYTF. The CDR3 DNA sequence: TGTGCCAGCAGTTTACAGGGGCTCAACTATGGCTACACCTTC.

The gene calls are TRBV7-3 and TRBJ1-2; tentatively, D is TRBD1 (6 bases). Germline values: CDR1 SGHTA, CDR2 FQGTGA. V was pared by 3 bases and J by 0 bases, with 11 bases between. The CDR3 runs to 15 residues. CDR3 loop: CASSFDGQTNYGYTF. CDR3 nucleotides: TGTGCCAGCAGCTTCGACGGACAGACTAACTATGGCTACACCTTC.

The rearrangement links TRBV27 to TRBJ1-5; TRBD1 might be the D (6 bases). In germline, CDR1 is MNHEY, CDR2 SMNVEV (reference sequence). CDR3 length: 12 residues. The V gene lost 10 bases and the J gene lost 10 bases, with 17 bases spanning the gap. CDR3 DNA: TGTGCCACCGGGAGGGGGGGTGAACCCCAGCATTTT. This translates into CATGRGGEPQHF.

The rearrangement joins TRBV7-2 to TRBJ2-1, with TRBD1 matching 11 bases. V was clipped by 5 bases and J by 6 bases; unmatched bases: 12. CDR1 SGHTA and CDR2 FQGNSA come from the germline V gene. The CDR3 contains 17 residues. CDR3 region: CASSPRAIGQGANEQFF. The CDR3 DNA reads TGTGCCAGCAGCCCCCGGGCGATAGGACAGGGGGCCAATGAGCAGTTCTTC.

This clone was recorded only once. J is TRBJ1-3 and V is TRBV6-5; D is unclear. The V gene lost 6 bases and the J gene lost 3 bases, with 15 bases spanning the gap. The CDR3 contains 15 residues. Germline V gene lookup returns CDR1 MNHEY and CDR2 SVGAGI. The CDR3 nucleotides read TGTGCCAGCAGGCTTGAACCAAGAGGTGGAAACACCATATATTTT. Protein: CASRLEPRGGNTIYF.

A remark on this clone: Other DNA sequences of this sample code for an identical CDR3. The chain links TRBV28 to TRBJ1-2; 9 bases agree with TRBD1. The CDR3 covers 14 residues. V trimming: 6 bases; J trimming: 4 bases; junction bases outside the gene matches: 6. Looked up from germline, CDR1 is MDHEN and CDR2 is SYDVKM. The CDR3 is CASSSTGGGYGYTF. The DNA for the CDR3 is TGTGCCAGCAGCTCGACAGGGGGAGGCTATGGCTACACCTTC.

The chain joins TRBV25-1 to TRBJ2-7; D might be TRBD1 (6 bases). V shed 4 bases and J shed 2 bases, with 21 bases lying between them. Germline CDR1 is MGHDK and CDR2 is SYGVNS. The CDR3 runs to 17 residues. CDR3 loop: CASSGVTGQGNAYEQYF. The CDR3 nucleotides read TGTGCCAGCAGTGGGGTCACGGGGCAGGGGAACGCCTACGAGCAGTACTTC.

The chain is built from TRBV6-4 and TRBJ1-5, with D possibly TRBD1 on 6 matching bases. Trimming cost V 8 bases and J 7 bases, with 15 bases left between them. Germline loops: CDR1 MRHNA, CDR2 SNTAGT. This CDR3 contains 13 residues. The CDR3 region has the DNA TGTGCCAGCGGAGAACAGGGAGAACAGCCCCAGCATTTT. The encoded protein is CASGEQGEQPQHF.

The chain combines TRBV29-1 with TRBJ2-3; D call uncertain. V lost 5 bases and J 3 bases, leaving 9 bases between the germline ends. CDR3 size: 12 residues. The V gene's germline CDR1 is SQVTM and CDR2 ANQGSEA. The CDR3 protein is CSVFILTDTQYF. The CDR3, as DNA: TGCAGCGTTTTTATCCTAACAGATACGCAGTATTTT.

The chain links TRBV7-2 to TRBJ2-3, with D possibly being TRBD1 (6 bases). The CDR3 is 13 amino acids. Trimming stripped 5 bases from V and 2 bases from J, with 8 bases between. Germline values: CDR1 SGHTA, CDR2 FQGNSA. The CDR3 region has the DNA TGTGCCAGCAGCGGGGGCCCCACAGATACGCAGTATTTT. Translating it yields CASSGGPTDTQYF.

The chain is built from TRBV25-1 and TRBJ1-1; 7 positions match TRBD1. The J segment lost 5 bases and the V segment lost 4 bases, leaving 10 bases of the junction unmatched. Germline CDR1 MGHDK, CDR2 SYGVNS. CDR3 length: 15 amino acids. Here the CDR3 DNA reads TGTGCCAGCAGTGGCGTGACAGGGCCGGAAACTGAAGCTTTCTTT. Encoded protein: CASSGVTGPETEAFF.

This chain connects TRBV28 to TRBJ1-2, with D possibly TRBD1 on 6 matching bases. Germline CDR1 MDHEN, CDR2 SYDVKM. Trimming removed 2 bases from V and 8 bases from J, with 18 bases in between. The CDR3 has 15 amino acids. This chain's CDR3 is CASSLVAATGGGYTF. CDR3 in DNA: TGTGCCAGCAGTTTAGTGGCCGCGACAGGCGGGGGCTACACCTTC.

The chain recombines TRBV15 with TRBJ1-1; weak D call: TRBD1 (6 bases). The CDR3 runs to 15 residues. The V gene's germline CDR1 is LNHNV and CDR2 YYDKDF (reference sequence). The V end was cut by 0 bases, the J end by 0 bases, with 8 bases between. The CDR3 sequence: CATSRETGMNTEAFF. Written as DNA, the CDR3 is TGTGCCACCAGCAGAGAGACAGGTATGAACACTGAAGCTTTCTTT.

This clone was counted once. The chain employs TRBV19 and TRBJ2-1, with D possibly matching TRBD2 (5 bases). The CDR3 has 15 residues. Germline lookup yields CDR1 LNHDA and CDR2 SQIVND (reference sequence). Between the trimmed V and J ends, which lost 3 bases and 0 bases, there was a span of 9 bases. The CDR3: CASSIQRSSYNEQFF. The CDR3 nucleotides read TGTGCCAGTAGTATTCAGCGGAGCTCCTACAATGAGCAGTTCTTC.

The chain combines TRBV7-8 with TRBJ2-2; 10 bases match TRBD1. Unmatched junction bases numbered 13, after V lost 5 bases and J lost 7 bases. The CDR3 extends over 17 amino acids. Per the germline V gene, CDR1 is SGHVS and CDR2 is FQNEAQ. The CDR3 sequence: CASSPVGTGVDVGELFF. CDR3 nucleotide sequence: TGTGCCAGCAGCCCAGTGGGGACAGGGGTCGATGTCGGGGAGCTGTTTTTT.

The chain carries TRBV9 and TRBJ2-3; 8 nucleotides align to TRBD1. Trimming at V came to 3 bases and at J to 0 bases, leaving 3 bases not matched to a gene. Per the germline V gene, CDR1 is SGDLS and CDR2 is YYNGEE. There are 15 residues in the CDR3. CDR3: CASSARQGSTDTQYF. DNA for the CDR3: TGTGCCAGCAGCGCCCGACAGGGGAGCACAGATACGCAGTATTTT.

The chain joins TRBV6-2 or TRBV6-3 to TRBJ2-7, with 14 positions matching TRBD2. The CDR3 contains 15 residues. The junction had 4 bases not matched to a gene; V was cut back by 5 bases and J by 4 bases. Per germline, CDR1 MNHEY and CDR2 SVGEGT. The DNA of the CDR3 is TGTGCCAGCAGTGTGGGACTAGCGGGAGTGTACGAGCAGTACTTC. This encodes CASSVGLAGVYEQYF.

The CDR3 DNA is TGTGCCAGCAGCCAAAAACAGACAGGGGTAGATTCTTCCTATGGCTACACCTTC. This sequence encodes CASSQKQTGVDSSYGYTF. The rearrangement joins TRBV7-2 to TRBJ1-2; 8 bases match TRBD1. Germline V lookup: CDR1 SGHTA, CDR2 FQGNSA. V gave up 5 bases and J gave up 4 bases; unmatched junction bases: 18. The CDR3 loop spans 18 amino acids.

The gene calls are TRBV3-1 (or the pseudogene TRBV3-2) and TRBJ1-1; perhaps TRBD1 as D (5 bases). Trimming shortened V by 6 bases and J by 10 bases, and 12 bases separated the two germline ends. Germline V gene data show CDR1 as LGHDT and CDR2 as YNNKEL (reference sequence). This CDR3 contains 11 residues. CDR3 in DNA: TGTGCCAGCAGGGGAACGGGGGGAGCTTTCTTT. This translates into CASRGTGGAFF.

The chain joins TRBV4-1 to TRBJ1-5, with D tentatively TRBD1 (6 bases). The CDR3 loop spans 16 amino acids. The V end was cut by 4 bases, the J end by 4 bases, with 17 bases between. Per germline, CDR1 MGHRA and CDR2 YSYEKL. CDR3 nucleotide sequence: TGCGCCAGCAGCCCCTCTTTTGGGCAGGGGAATCAGCCCCAGCATTTT. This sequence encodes CASSPSFGQGNQPQHF.

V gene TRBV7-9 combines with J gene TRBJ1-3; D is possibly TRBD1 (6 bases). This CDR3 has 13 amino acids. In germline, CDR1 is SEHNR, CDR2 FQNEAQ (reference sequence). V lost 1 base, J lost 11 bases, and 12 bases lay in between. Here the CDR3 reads CASSLEIQGPIYF. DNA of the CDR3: TGTGCCAGCAGCTTAGAGATCCAGGGGCCCATATATTTT.

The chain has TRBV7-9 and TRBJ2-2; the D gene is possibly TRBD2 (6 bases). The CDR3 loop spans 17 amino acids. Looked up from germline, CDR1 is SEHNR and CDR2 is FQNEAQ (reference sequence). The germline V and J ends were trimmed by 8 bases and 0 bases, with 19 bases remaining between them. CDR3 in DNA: TGTGCCAGCGATCTGAGAAGGGACTCGGCGAACACCGGGGAGCTGTTTTTT. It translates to CASDLRRDSANTGELFF.

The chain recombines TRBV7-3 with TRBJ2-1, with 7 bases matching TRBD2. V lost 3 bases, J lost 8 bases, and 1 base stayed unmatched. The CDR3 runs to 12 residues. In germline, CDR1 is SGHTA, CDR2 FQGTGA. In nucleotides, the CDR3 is TGTGCCAGCAGCTTTGGGAGGGATGAGCAGTTCTTC. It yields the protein CASSFGRDEQFF.